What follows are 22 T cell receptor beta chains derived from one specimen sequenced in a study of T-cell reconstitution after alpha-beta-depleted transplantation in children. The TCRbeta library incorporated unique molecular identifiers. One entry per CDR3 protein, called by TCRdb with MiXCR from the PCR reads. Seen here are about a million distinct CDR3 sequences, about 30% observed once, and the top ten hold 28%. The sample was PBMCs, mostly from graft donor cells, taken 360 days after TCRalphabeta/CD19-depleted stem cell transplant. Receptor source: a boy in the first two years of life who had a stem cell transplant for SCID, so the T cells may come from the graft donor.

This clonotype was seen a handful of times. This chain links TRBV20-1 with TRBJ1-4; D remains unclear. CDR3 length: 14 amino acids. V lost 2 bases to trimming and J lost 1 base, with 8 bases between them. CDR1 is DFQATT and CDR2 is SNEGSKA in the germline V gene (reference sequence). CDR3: CSARPGLTNEKLFF. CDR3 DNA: TGCAGTGCTAGACCCGGGCTAACTAATGAAAAACTGTTTTTT.

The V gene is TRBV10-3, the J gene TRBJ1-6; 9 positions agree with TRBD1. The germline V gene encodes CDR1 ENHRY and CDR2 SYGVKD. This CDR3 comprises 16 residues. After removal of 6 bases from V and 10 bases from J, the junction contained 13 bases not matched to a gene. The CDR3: CAIRDSGTGTSSPLHF. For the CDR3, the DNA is TGTGCCATCAGAGATTCCGGGACAGGGACTAGCTCACCCCTCCACTTT.

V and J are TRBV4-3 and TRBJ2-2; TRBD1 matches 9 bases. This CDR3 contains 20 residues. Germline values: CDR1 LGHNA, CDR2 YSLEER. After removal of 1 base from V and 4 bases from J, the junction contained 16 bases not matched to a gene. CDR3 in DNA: TGCGCCAGCAGCCAAGGGGCTAGGAGGAAAACAGGGGGCCCCACCGGGGAGCTGTTTTTT. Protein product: CASSQGARRKTGGPTGELFF.

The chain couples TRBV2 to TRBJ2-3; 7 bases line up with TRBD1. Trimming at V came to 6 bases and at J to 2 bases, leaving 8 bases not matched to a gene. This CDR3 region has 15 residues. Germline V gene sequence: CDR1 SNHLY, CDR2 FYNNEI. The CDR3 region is CASSGRDSYTDTQYF. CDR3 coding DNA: TGTGCCAGCAGCGGCCGGGACAGCTACACAGATACGCAGTATTTT.

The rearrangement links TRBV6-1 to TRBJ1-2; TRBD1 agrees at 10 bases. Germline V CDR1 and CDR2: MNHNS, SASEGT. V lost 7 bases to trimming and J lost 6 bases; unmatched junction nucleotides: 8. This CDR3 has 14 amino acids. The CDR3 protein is CASTKGQGLNGYTF. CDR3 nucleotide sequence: TGTGCCAGCACTAAGGGACAGGGGCTCAATGGCTACACCTTC.

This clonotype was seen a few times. DNA for the CDR3: TGTGCCAGCAGTTACCTAAAAGGACAGACGAACACTGAAGCTTTCTTT. Protein: CASSYLKGQTNTEAFF. The chain couples TRBV6-5 to TRBJ1-1, with D maybe TRBD1 (6 bases). Germline CDR1 and CDR2: MNHEY and SVGAGI. This CDR3 has 16 residues. V was cut by 2 bases and J by 1 base, with 14 bases left in between.

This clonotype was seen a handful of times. CDR3 in amino acids: CASSLVRTDSPKETQYF. The CDR3 DNA sequence: TGCGCCAGCAGCTTGGTACGGACTGACTCTCCGAAAGAGACCCAGTACTTC. The chain has TRBV5-1 and TRBJ2-5; TRBD2 is a possible D gene (5 bases). There are 17 residues in the CDR3. V was shortened by 0 bases and J by 3 bases, with 18 bases between the two germline ends. The germline gives CDR1 SGHRS, CDR2 YFSETQ.

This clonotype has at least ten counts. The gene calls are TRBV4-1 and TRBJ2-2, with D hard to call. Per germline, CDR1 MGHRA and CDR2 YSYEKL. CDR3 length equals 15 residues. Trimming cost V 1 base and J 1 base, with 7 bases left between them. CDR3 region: CASSQGNKNTGELFF. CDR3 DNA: TGCGCCAGCAGCCAAGGGAACAAGAACACCGGGGAGCTGTTTTTT.

The DNA of the CDR3 is TGCGCCAGCAGCTCCTACAGGGTAGGGGGCCAAGAGACCCAGTACTTC. As protein: CASSSYRVGGQETQYF. V gene TRBV5-1 combines with J gene TRBJ2-5; D might be TRBD1 (6 bases). The V gene lost 3 bases and the J gene lost 1 base, with 16 bases spanning the gap. CDR3 length equals 16 residues. Germline lookup yields CDR1 SGHRS and CDR2 YFSETQ.

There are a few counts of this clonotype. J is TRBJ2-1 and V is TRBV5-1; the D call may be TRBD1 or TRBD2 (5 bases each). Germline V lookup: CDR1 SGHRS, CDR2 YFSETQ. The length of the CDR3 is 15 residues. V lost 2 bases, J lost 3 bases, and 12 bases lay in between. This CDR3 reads CASSFQWDGYNEQFF. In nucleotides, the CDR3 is TGCGCCAGCAGCTTCCAGTGGGACGGCTACAATGAGCAGTTCTTC.

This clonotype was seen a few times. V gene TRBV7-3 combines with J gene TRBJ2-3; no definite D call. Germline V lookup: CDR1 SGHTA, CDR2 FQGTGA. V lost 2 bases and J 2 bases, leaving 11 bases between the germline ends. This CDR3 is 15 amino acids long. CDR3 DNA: TGTGCCAGCAGCTTAGGTTGGGCCCTCACAGATACGCAGTATTTT. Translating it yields CASSLGWALTDTQYF.

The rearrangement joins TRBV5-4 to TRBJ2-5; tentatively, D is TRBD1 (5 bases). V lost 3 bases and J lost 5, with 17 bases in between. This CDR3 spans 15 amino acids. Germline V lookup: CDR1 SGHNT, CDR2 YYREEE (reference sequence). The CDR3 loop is CASSSYVDNVETQYF. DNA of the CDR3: TGTGCCAGCAGCTCTTACGTGGACAACGTGGAGACCCAGTACTTC.

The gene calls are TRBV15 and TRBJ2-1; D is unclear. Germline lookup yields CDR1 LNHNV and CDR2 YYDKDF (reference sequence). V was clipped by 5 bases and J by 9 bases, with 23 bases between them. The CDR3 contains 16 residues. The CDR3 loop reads CATSPKRGSSFGEQFF. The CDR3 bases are TGTGCCACCAGCCCCAAGCGAGGTTCGTCTTTTGGTGAGCAGTTCTTC.

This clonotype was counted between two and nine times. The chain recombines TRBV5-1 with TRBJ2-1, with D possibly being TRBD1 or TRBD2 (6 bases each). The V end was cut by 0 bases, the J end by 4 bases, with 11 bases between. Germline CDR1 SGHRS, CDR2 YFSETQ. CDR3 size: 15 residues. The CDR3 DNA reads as TGCGCCAGCAGCTTGGGGGGGGCTTTGTACAATGAGCAGTTCTTC. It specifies CASSLGGALYNEQFF.

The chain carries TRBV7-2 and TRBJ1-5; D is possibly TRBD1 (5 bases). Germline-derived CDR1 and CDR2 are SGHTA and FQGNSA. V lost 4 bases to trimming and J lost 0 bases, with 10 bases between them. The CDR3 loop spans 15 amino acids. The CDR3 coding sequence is TGTGCCAGCAGCTCAAGGGGTAATAGCAATCAGCCCCAGCATTTT. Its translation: CASSSRGNSNQPQHF. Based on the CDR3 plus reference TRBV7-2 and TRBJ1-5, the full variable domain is GAGVSQSPSNKVTEKGKDVELRCDPISGHTALYWYRQSLGQGLEFLIYFQGNSAPDKSGLPSDRFSAERTGGSVSTLTIQRTQQEDSAVYLCASSSRGNSNQPQHFGDGTRLSIL.

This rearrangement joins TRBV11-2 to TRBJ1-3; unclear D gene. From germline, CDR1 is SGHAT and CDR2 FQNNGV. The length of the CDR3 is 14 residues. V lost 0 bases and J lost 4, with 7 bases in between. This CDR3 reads CASSLEVSGNTIYF. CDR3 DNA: TGTGCCAGCAGCTTAGAAGTATCCGGAAACACCATATATTTT.

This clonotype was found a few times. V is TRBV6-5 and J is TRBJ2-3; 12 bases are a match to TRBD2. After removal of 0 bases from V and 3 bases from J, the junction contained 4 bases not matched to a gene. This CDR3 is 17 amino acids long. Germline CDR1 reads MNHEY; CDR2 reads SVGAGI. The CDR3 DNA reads TGTGCCAGCAGTTACTCCCGACTAGCGGGGGAAACAGATACGCAGTATTTT. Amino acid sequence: CASSYSRLAGETDTQYF.

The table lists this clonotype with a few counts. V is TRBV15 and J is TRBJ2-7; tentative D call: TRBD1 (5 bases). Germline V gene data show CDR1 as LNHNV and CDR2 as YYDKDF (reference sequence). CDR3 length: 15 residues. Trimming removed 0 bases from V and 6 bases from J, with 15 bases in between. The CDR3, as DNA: TGTGCCACCAGCAGAGAAAAGCGAGGAAGGGGCGAGCAGTACTTC. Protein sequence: CATSREKRGRGEQYF.

CDR3 sequence reads: CASSGTDVGLAGQETQYF. The CDR3 nucleotides read TGTGCCAGCAGTGGGACTGATGTGGGACTAGCGGGGCAAGAGACCCAGTACTTC. This rearrangement joins TRBV25-1 to TRBJ2-5; 13 bases agree with TRBD2. The CDR3 totals 18 residues. Germline V gene data show CDR1 as MGHDK and CDR2 as SYGVNS. V was pared by 4 bases and J by 2 bases, with 10 bases of the junction left unmatched.

CDR3 sequence (DNA): TGTGCCAGCAGCTTAGAGTCAGGGAGACCTAACTATGGCTACACCTTC. This translates into CASSLESGRPNYGYTF. J is TRBJ1-2 and V is TRBV11-2; a possible D gene is TRBD1 (5 bases). Trimming removed 0 bases from V and 0 bases from J, with 11 bases in between. The CDR3 extends over 16 amino acids. Germline loops: CDR1 SGHAT, CDR2 FQNNGV. The whole variable domain, remainder taken from reference TRBV11-2 and TRBJ1-2, is EAGVAQSPRYKIIEKRQSVAFWCNPISGHATLYWYQQILGQGPKLLIQFQNNGVVDDSQLPKDRFSAERLKGVDSTLKIQPAKLEDSAVYLCASSLESGRPNYGYTFGSGTRLTVV.

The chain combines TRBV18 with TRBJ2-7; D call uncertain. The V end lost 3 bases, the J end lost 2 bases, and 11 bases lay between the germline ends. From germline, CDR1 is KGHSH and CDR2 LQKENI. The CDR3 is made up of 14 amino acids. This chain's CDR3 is CASSPATGTYEQYF. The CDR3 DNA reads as TGTGCCAGCTCACCGGCGACGGGCACCTACGAGCAGTACTTC.

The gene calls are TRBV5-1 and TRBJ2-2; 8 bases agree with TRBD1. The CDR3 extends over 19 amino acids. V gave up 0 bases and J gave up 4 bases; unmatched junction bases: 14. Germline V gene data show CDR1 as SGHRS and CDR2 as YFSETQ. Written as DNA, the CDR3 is TGCGCCAGCAGCTTGGACCAGAGACAGGGGAAGATGGGCACCGGGGAGCTGTTTTTT. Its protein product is CASSLDQRQGKMGTGELFF.